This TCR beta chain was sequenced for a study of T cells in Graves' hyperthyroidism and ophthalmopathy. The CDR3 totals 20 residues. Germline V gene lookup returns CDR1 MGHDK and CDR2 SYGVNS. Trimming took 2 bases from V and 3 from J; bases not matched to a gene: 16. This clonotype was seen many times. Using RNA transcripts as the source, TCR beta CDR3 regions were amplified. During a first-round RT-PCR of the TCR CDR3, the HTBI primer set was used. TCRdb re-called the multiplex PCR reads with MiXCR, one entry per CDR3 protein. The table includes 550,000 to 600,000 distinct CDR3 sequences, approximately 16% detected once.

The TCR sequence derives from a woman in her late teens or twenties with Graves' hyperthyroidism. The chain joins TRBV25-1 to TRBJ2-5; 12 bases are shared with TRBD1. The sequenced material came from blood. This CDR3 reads CASSEVRDRGRNSAKETQYF. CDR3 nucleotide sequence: TGTGCCAGCAGTGAAGTCAGGGACAGGGGGCGAAATAGTGCTAAAGAGACCCAGTACTTC.